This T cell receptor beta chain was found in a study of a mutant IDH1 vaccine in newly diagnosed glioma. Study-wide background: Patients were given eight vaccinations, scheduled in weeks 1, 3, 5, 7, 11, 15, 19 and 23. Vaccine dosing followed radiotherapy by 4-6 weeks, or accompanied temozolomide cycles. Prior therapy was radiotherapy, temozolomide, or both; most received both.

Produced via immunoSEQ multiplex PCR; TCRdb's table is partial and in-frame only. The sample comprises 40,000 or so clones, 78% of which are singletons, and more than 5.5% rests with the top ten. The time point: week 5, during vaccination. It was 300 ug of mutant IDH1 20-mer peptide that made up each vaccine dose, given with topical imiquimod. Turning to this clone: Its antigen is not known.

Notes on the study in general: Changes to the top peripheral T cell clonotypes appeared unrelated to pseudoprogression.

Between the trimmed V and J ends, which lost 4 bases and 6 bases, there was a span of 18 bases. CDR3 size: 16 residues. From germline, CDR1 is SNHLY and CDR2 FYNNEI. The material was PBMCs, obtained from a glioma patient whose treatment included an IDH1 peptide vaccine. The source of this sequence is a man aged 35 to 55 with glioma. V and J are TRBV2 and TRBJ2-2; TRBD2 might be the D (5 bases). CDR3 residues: CASSGGSAALAGELFF. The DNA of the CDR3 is TGTGCCAGCAGTGGTGGGAGTGCAGCCCTGGCCGGGGAGCTGTTTTTT.